A selection of T cell receptor beta chains follows, all from one sample in a study of blood T cell repertoires in COVID-19. TCRdb keeps only in-frame clones here, not all; method: immunoSEQ multiplex PCR. The sample has some 50,000 clones; 65% to 85% are singletons. The sample was peripheral blood. These receptors originate from a man between 45 and 60 years old with active COVID-19. The CDR3 runs from the conserved cysteine through the conserved F or W. D genes are given only for firm matches.

J: TRBJ2-7; V: TRBV25-1; length: 16; D: TRBD1; CDR3: CASSEFRGQGRNEQYF
J: TRBJ2-3; V: TRBV5-5; length: 16; D: TRBD2; CDR3: CASSLSASGGTDTQYF
J: TRBJ1-2; V: TRBV7-9; length: 14; D: TRBD1; CDR3: CASRRTGKDYGYTF
J: TRBJ2-3; V: TRBV13; length: 15; D: TRBD2; CDR3: CASSQGGTSVVTQYF
J: TRBJ1-1; V: TRBV2; length: 16; D: TRBD1; CDR3: CASSEGTGGANTEAFF
J: TRBJ1-2; V: TRBV24-1; length: 16; D: -; CDR3: CATSDFPFQGTGGYTF
J: TRBJ2-1; V: TRBV6-2/TRBV6-3; length: 11; D: -; CDR3: CASSAYNEQFF
J: TRBJ2-3; V: TRBV9; length: 16; D: TRBD2; CDR3: CASSVGQRGGTDTQYF
J: TRBJ2-3; V: TRBV10-1; length: 13; D: -; CDR3: CASSAQGIDTQYF
J: TRBJ1-5; V: TRBV6-6; length: 15; D: TRBD1; CDR3: CASSYDRGGVQPQHF
J: TRBJ1-2; V: TRBV29-1; length: 15; D: TRBD1; CDR3: CSVGPGQGPSSGYTF